Shown below are 22 T cell receptor beta chains from a single sample sequenced in a study of blood T cell repertoires in COVID-19. Sequencing was performed with immunoSEQ multiplex PCR; in TCRdb, only in-frame clones are kept and a portion is missing. Of roughly 350,000 clones listed, approximately 92% are singletons. The sequenced sample was PBMCs or T cells enriched from blood (not recorded which). Receptors originate from a woman in her twenties or thirties who had recovered from COVID-19.

The V and J genes are TRBV27 and TRBJ1-2; D remains unclear. The V end was cut by 3 bases, the J end by 4 bases, with 9 bases between. The CDR3 loop spans 13 amino acids. CDR1 and CDR2 from the germline V gene are MNHEY and SMNVEV (reference sequence). CDR3 residues: CASSFREGYGYTF. For the CDR3, the DNA is TGTGCCAGCAGTTTTAGGGAGGGCTATGGCTACACCTTC.

V is TRBV25-1 and J is TRBJ2-1; perhaps TRBD2 as D (5 bases). The CDR3 covers 12 residues. Trimming shortened V by 4 bases and J by 8 bases, and 9 bases separated the two germline ends. The germline CDR1 and CDR2 sequences are MGHDK and SYGVNS. DNA of the CDR3: TGTGCCAGCAGTGCTGGCGGGTATGAGCAGTTCTTC. Protein sequence: CASSAGGYEQFF.

The rearrangement joins TRBV5-4 to TRBJ2-1, with D possibly being TRBD1 (6 bases). CDR3 length: 15 amino acids. Looked up from germline, CDR1 is SGHNT and CDR2 is YYREEE (reference sequence). Deletions cut 2 bases from V and 0 bases from J, with 9 bases between. The CDR3 DNA reads TGTGCCAGCAGCTTACAGGGAAACTCCTACAATGAGCAGTTCTTC. Translation: CASSLQGNSYNEQFF.

The chain carries TRBV19 and TRBJ2-7; unclear D gene. V lost 5 bases to trimming and J lost 4 bases, with 12 bases between them. CDR1 is LNHDA, CDR2 SQIVND, per germline (reference sequence). The CDR3 loop spans 13 amino acids. Here the CDR3 DNA reads TGTGCCAGTAGTGATAGAAAAAGTTACGAGCAGTACTTC. Amino acids: CASSDRKSYEQYF. The full variable domain, its missing parts supplied by reference TRBV19 and TRBJ2-7, is DGGITQSPKYLFRKEGQNVTLSCEQNLNHDAMYWYRQDPGQGLRLIYYSQIVNDFQKGDIAEGYSVSREKKESFPLTVTSAQKNPTAFYLCASSDRKSYEQYFGPGTRLTVT.

The chain combines TRBV5-1 with TRBJ2-5, with D possibly being TRBD2 (6 bases). The V end lost 0 bases, the J end lost 5 bases, and 17 bases lay between the germline ends. In germline, CDR1 is SGHRS, CDR2 YFSETQ. The CDR3 spans 16 residues. This CDR3 is CASSLGQTRLVETQYF. CDR3 sequence (DNA): TGCGCCAGCAGCTTGGGACAGACCAGACTAGTGGAGACCCAGTACTTC.

The V call is TRBV7-2, the J call TRBJ2-5; D gene uncertain. With 1 base removed from V and 5 bases from J, the gap between germline ends came to 8 bases. Germline V gene lookup returns CDR1 SGHTA and CDR2 FQGNSA. The CDR3 length is 13 residues. The CDR3 sequence is CASSLVPSETQYF. The CDR3 DNA reads TGTGCCAGCAGCTTAGTCCCGTCGGAGACCCAGTACTTC.

The chain uses TRBV11-3 and TRBJ2-1, with TRBD2 matching 11 bases. The CDR3 has 16 amino acids. The ends lost 5 bases at V and 4 bases at J; junction bases unmatched: 7. CDR1 and CDR2 from the germline V gene are SGHNT and YENEEA. The CDR3 region is CASSQGLAEEYNEQFF. DNA for the CDR3: TGTGCCAGCAGCCAGGGACTAGCGGAAGAGTACAATGAGCAGTTCTTC. The variable domain in full, completed from reference TRBV11-3 and TRBJ2-1, reads EAGVVQSPRYKIIEKKQPVAFWCNPISGHNTLYWYLQNLGQGPELLIRYENEEAVDDSQLPKDRFSAERLKGVDSTLKIQPAELGDSAVYLCASSQGLAEEYNEQFFGPGTRLTVL.

CDR3 bases: TGTGCCAGCAGCTTAACGGCAGACATTACCTACGAGCAGTACTTC. It codes for CASSLTADITYEQYF. The rearrangement links TRBV7-2 to TRBJ2-7; the D is unclear. There are 15 residues in the CDR3. Germline loops: CDR1 SGHTA, CDR2 FQGNSA. Trimming took off 2 bases at V and 2 bases at J, with 13 bases between the two ends.

The V and J genes are TRBV7-8 and TRBJ2-7, with a weak D call TRBD1 (5 bases). The length of the CDR3 is 14 residues. The germline gives CDR1 SGHVS, CDR2 FQNEAQ. V lost 0 bases to trimming and J lost 2 bases, with 8 bases between them. The CDR3 protein is CASSLAGLTYEQYF. The CDR3 DNA reads TGTGCCAGCAGCTTAGCGGGGCTAACCTACGAGCAGTACTTC. Based on the CDR3 plus reference TRBV7-8 and TRBJ2-7, the full variable domain is GAGVSQSPRYKVAKRGQDVALRCDPISGHVSLFWYQQALGQGPEFLTYFQNEAQLDKSGLPSDRFFAERPEGSVSTLKIQRTQQEDSAVYLCASSLAGLTYEQYFGPGTRLTVT.

The chain combines TRBV18 with TRBJ1-1, with 9 bases identical to TRBD1. The CDR3 consists of 15 residues. Germline V gene sequence: CDR1 KGHSH, CDR2 LQKENI. Trimming removed 4 bases from V and 3 bases from J; junction bases left unmatched: 6. CDR3 DNA sequence: TGTGCCAGCTCACAATCCGGACAGGGGTACACTGAAGCTTTCTTT. This translates into CASSQSGQGYTEAFF.

This chain uses TRBV3-1 (or the pseudogene TRBV3-2) with TRBJ2-7; 9 nucleotides agree with TRBD1. Germline loops: CDR1 LGHDT, CDR2 YNNKEL (reference sequence). CDR3 length: 13 residues. The V gene end was trimmed by 11 bases and the J gene end by 5 bases; junction bases not matched to a gene: 10. The chain's CDR3 is CAARGTGRHEQYF. The CDR3 region has the DNA TGTGCCGCAAGAGGGACAGGGCGGCACGAGCAGTACTTC.

The genes are TRBV11-2 and TRBJ2-5, with D maybe TRBD2 (6 bases). Germline loops: CDR1 SGHAT, CDR2 FQNNGV. Trimming removed 5 bases from V and 4 bases from J, with 20 bases in between. The CDR3 consists of 16 residues. The CDR3 DNA reads TGTGCCAGCAGCCCCGTCCGGGGGAGCACCTTAGAGACCCAGTACTTC. Translating it yields CASSPVRGSTLETQYF.

The chain recombines TRBV27 with TRBJ2-5, with a weak D call TRBD2 (5 bases). This CDR3 region has 14 residues. V lost 2 bases and J 1 base, leaving 8 bases between the germline ends. Germline CDR1 is MNHEY and CDR2 is SMNVEV (reference sequence). In DNA form, the CDR3 reads TGTGCCAGCAGTTTAACGGGATTCCAAGAGACCCAGTACTTC. Translation gives CASSLTGFQETQYF.

This chain joins TRBV30 and TRBJ1-1, with no clear D. Between the trimmed V and J ends, which lost 2 bases and 4 bases, there was a span of 5 bases. CDR3 length: 11 amino acids. In germline, CDR1 is GTSNPN, CDR2 SVGIG (reference sequence). Here the CDR3 reads CAWSLSTEAFF. The CDR3 DNA follows: TGTGCCTGGAGTTTGAGCACTGAAGCTTTCTTT.

This chain links TRBV9 with TRBJ1-4; maybe TRBD1 (5 bases). Germline CDR1 is SGDLS and CDR2 is YYNGEE. This CDR3 spans 16 amino acids. V lost 0 bases to trimming and J lost 5 bases, with 14 bases between them. For the CDR3, the DNA is TGTGCCAGCAGCGTAGATGCGGCCCGGGGGAATGAAAAACTGTTTTTT. Its translation: CASSVDAARGNEKLFF. The variable domain in full, completed from reference TRBV9 and TRBJ1-4, reads DSGVTQTPKHLITATGQRVTLRCSPRSGDLSVYWYQQSLDQGLQFLIQYYNGEERAKGNILERFSAQQFPDLHSELNLSSLELGDSALYFCASSVDAARGNEKLFFGSGTQLSVL.

This clone showed up just once. This chain joins TRBV7-9 and TRBJ2-5; maybe TRBD2 (7 bases). This CDR3 region has 15 residues. Germline V gives CDR1 SEHNR, CDR2 FQNEAQ (reference sequence). The V gene lost 5 bases and the J gene lost 2 bases, with 15 bases spanning the gap. CDR3 nucleotide sequence: TGTGCCAGCAGCGACAAAGGGGGAGGGCAAGAGACCCAGTACTTC. Protein: CASSDKGGGQETQYF.

This chain connects TRBV19 to TRBJ2-3; a weak D match, TRBD2 (5 bases). The germline V gene encodes CDR1 LNHDA and CDR2 SQIVND (reference sequence). The CDR3 is made up of 15 amino acids. Between the trimmed V and J ends, which lost 3 bases and 5 bases, there was a span of 15 bases. The DNA for the CDR3 is TGTGCCAGTAGTATTGACTATCTAGCCCTAGATACGCAGTATTTT. As protein: CASSIDYLALDTQYF.

This clone was recorded a few times. The rearrangement uses TRBV5-4 and TRBJ2-2; possibly TRBD1 for D (6 bases). From germline, CDR1 is SGHNT and CDR2 YYREEE (reference sequence). The CDR3 length is 13 residues. Trimming took 7 bases from V and 4 from J, leaving 11 bases between them. This chain's CDR3 is CASGQTLTGELFF. CDR3 DNA: TGTGCCAGCGGACAGACTCTCACCGGGGAGCTGTTTTTT.

This chain uses TRBV19 with TRBJ2-2; the match to TRBD2 covers 13 bases. The CDR3 has 15 residues. J gave up 11 bases and V 10 bases, and 13 bases lay outside the gene matches. Germline CDR1 and CDR2: LNHDA and SQIVND (reference sequence). DNA of the CDR3: TGTGCCACCCTGACGTGGACTAGCGGGGGTACAGAGCTGTTTTTT. Residues: CATLTWTSGGTELFF.

The V gene is TRBV6-6, the J gene TRBJ1-4, with D hard to call. Germline V gene data show CDR1 as MNHNY and CDR2 as SVGAGI (reference sequence). CDR3 length equals 13 residues. Trimming removed 7 bases at V and 8 bases at J, with 14 bases between. The CDR3 coding sequence is TGTGCCAGCAAAAATACTAGGAAGGAAAAACTGTTTTTT. It encodes CASKNTRKEKLFF.

The table lists this clone with a count of one. The gene calls are TRBV27 and TRBJ2-7; TRBD2 matches 13 bases. Germline CDR1 reads MNHEY; CDR2 reads SMNVEV (reference sequence). This CDR3 has 17 residues. J gave up 3 bases and V 6 bases, and 11 bases lay outside the gene matches. The CDR3 reads CASSKGLAGVSYYEQYF. Here the CDR3 DNA reads TGTGCCAGCAGCAAAGGACTAGCGGGAGTTTCCTACTACGAGCAGTACTTC.

J is TRBJ2-7 and V is TRBV25-1; the match to TRBD1 covers 7 bases. The junction had 11 bases not matched to a gene; V was cut back by 3 bases and J by 0 bases. CDR3 length: 17 amino acids. The germline CDR1 and CDR2 sequences are MGHDK and SYGVNS. In DNA form, the CDR3 reads TGTGCCAGCAGTGACCATTACCGGGACAGTAACTCCTACGAGCAGTACTTC. Amino acids: CASSDHYRDSNSYEQYF.